The rows below give T cell receptor beta chains drawn from one sample of a study of brain T cells in children with intractable seizures. TCRdb's copy holds only in-frame clones and misses some; the assay was immunoSEQ multiplex PCR. The sample lists approximately 40,000 clones; 90% were seen once. The specimen was peripheral blood, collected at surgery. The source is a girl aged 2 to 10 with tuberous sclerosis and intractable seizures. CDR3s include the opening cysteine and the closing phenylalanine or tryptophan. A D gene is named only where the DNA matches it firmly. Clone size, where shown, is once, few, many, or a class for clones that have expanded.

cdr3_nt,cdr3_aa,v_call,clone_size,d_call,j_call
TGTGCCAGCAGTAGCACAGATACGCAGTATTTT,CASSSTDTQYF,TRBV7-2,-,-,TRBJ2-3
TGCGCCAGCAGCCAGAGAGGGACAGGGAATTCCGATACGCAGTATTTT,CASSQRGTGNSDTQYF,TRBV4-1,once,TRBD1,TRBJ2-3
TGTGCCAGTAGCTCACAGGGGCCTTATAGCAATCAGCCCCAGCATTTT,CASSSQGPYSNQPQHF,TRBV19,once,TRBD1,TRBJ1-5
TGTGCCAGCAGCGTAGCGTCGACTAGCGGGGTCCAAGAGACCCAGTACTTC,CASSVASTSGVQETQYF,TRBV9,-,TRBD2,TRBJ2-5
TGTGCCACCAGCAGAGATTTCGCGGAGAACTCTGGAAACACCATATATTTT,CATSRDFAENSGNTIYF,TRBV15,-,-,TRBJ1-3
TGTGCCAGCAGCTTAAGCCATAGCAATCAGCCCCAGCATTTT,CASSLSHSNQPQHF,TRBV5-6,-,-,TRBJ1-5
TGTGCCAGCAGTCTAGGGCCTGAAGCTTTCTTT,CASSLGPEAFF,TRBV12-3/TRBV12-4,-,-,TRBJ1-1
TGTGCCAGCAGTCGGACAGGAGGGAACACTGAAGCTTTCTTT,CASSRTGGNTEAFF,TRBV3-1/TRBV3-2,-,TRBD1,TRBJ1-1
TGTGCCAGCAGACTAGCGGGCTACAATGAGCAGTTCTTC,CASRLAGYNEQFF,TRBV12-3/TRBV12-4,-,TRBD2,TRBJ2-1
TGTGCCAGCAGTGTCCGGACAGGGGTCAATCAGCCCCAGCATTTT,CASSVRTGVNQPQHF,TRBV2,once,TRBD1,TRBJ1-5
TGTGCCACCAGTGATCACTACGAGCAGTACTTC,CATSDHYEQYF,TRBV24-1,-,-,TRBJ2-7
TGTGCCAGCAGTGAAGGGGCGGGGGCCTCCTACGAGCAGTACTTC,CASSEGAGASYEQYF,TRBV6-1,-,-,TRBJ2-7
TGCAGTGCTAGCTACAATGAGCAGTTCTTC,CSASYNEQFF,TRBV20-1,once,-,TRBJ2-1
TGTGCCACCAGTGATTCGACGGGTAGTTTCGGCTACACCTTC,CATSDSTGSFGYTF,TRBV24-1,once,-,TRBJ1-2
TGTGCCAGCTCACCGAGGCTAATACAGAACGTCATGAATAATTCACCCCTCCACTTT,CASSPRLIQNVMNNSPLHF,TRBV18,few,-,TRBJ1-6
TGTGCCAGCGGATTACAGGGGAACACTGAAGCTTTCTTT,CASGLQGNTEAFF,TRBV2,-,-,TRBJ1-1
TGTGCCAGTACTAGCCTAGTTAAGGGCAGCTATGGCTACACCTTC,CASTSLVKGSYGYTF,TRBV19,-,-,TRBJ1-2
TGTGCCACCAGCAGACCTAGCGGGGGGTTTGATGAGCAGTTCTTC,CATSRPSGGFDEQFF,TRBV15,-,TRBD2,TRBJ2-1
TGTGCCAGCAGCTTAGCCTCGGGGGCAGGAATGGCTTTCTTT,CASSLASGAGMAFF,TRBV7-9,-,-,TRBJ1-1
TGCGCCAGCAGCTTGGAGGGTTCAGGAAACACCATATATTTT,CASSLEGSGNTIYF,TRBV5-1,-,-,TRBJ1-3
TGTGCCTGGAGCTTAGGACAGATGAACTATGGCTACACCTTC,CAWSLGQMNYGYTF,TRBV30,-,-,TRBJ1-2
TGCGCCAGCAGGGGGACTTTTAGCACAGATACGCAGTATTTT,CASRGTFSTDTQYF,TRBV4-1,-,-,TRBJ2-3
TGTGCCAGCAGCTTAGCGGGGTCATATGGGAAAGAGACCCAGTACTTC,CASSLAGSYGKETQYF,TRBV7-6,-,-,TRBJ2-5
TGTGCCAGCAGCTTGGGGGACAGGGGGCTCGGAAACACCATATATTTT,CASSLGDRGLGNTIYF,TRBV5-5,-,TRBD1,TRBJ1-3
TGTGCCAGCAGTGAAGGGACAATCTATGGCTACACCTTC,CASSEGTIYGYTF,TRBV6-1,-,-,TRBJ1-2
TGTGCCAGCAGCCAAGGAGGAACAGCGAACACCGGGGAGCTGTTTTTT,CASSQGGTANTGELFF,TRBV4-2,-,-,TRBJ2-2
TGTGCCAGCAGTGTTTCAGGAGAGCAGTTCTTC,CASSVSGEQFF,TRBV2,-,-,TRBJ2-1
TGTGCCAGCAGCCAATATGTTGGATACTCTGGAAACACCATATATTTT,CASSQYVGYSGNTIYF,TRBV4-2,-,-,TRBJ1-3
TGTGCCAGCAGCTTTAGGACTGAAGCTTTCTTT,CASSFRTEAFF,TRBV11-2,-,-,TRBJ1-1
TGTGCCAGCAGCCAAGTTGGGACTAGGGGCCGGGGGCAGTTCTTC,CASSQVGTRGRGQFF,TRBV3-1/TRBV3-2,-,TRBD2,TRBJ2-1
TGTGCCACCAGTTGGGGTTCCCCTAGTAATGAGCAGTTCTTC,CATSWGSPSNEQFF,TRBV24-1,once,-,TRBJ2-1
TGTGCCAGCAGTCCAATCGGCAGGTACCAAGAGACCCAGTACTTC,CASSPIGRYQETQYF,TRBV27,-,-,TRBJ2-5
TGTGCCAGCAGCCTGGGAATGCAGGGTGAGAACACCGGGGAGCTGTTTTTT,CASSLGMQGENTGELFF,TRBV14,once,-,TRBJ2-2
TGTGCCTGGAGCCTACTCAGGACGGCTCAAGAGACCCAGTACTTC,CAWSLLRTAQETQYF,TRBV30,-,-,TRBJ2-5
TGTGCCAGCAGCTTGGCGGGGGGGATAGATACGCAGTATTTT,CASSLAGGIDTQYF,TRBV11-3,-,TRBD2,TRBJ2-3
TGTGCTAGTGGCCCGCACCGACTAAGCTCCTACAATGAGCAGTTCTTC,CASGPHRLSSYNEQFF,TRBV12-5,-,-,TRBJ2-1
TGCGCCAGCAGCTTGGAACCCACAGGGCAATATCAGCCCCAGCATTTT,CASSLEPTGQYQPQHF,TRBV5-1,-,-,TRBJ1-5
TGTGCCAGCAGCTTAGACTCCGGGACAGGGTATTCACCCCTCCACTTT,CASSLDSGTGYSPLHF,TRBV7-2,-,TRBD1,TRBJ1-6
TGTGCCTGGAGTTACGGACACAGGGGAGAGGAAAAACTGTTTTTT,CAWSYGHRGEEKLFF,TRBV30,-,TRBD1,TRBJ1-4
TGTGCCAGCAGCCCCCGGGGCGTCTCCTACAATGAGCAGTTCTTC,CASSPRGVSYNEQFF,TRBV3-1/TRBV3-2,-,-,TRBJ2-1
TGTGCCAGTAGTATAGCAGGGGCCTATGGCTACACCTTC,CASSIAGAYGYTF,TRBV19,-,-,TRBJ1-2
TGTGCCAGCAGCTTTACTAGCGGGGGCGACTACGAGCAGTACTTC,CASSFTSGGDYEQYF,TRBV5-5,-,TRBD2,TRBJ2-7
TGTGCCAGCAGTTCCCCCACCTCGAGCACCGGGGAGCTGTTTTTT,CASSSPTSSTGELFF,TRBV6-5,once,-,TRBJ2-2
TGTGCCAGCAGCGCCTTGGGGACGCCGAGAAACACCATATATTTT,CASSALGTPRNTIYF,TRBV9,-,-,TRBJ1-3
TGTGCCAGTAGTATCACGACGAACACTGAAGCTTTCTTT,CASSITTNTEAFF,TRBV19,-,-,TRBJ1-1
TGTGCCAGCAATAGCAGGGCCCAAGAGACCCAGTACTTC,CASNSRAQETQYF,TRBV21-1,-,-,TRBJ2-5
TGTGCCAGCTCACCGCGGAGTCTAGCGGGGGGGAGCTCCTACAATGAGCAGTTCTTC,CASSPRSLAGGSSYNEQFF,TRBV18,-,TRBD2,TRBJ2-1
TGTGCCAGCAGACCCACAGGGGGCCCGCGAGAAGCTTTCTTT,CASRPTGGPREAFF,TRBV2,-,TRBD1,TRBJ1-1
TGTGCCATCAGTGAGCGGGGGGGCGGAGATACGCAGTATTTT,CAISERGGGDTQYF,TRBV10-3,once,TRBD2,TRBJ2-3
TGTGCCAGCAGCCCAGGTCCGGGACTTTTCGACGAGCAGTACTTC,CASSPGPGLFDEQYF,TRBV7-3,-,-,TRBJ2-7
TGTGCCAGCAGACAGGGTGTTAATGAAAAACTGTTTTTT,CASRQGVNEKLFF,TRBV6-5,-,-,TRBJ1-4
TGTGCTAGTGGTCCACCGGACAGGGACTACGAGCAGTACTTC,CASGPPDRDYEQYF,TRBV12-5,-,TRBD1,TRBJ2-7
TGTGCCACCACCCTGGGCACTGAAGCTTTCTTT,CATTLGTEAFF,TRBV24-1,few,-,TRBJ1-1
TGTGCCAGCAGTAGTTGGGCTGACTATGGCTACACCTTC,CASSSWADYGYTF,TRBV6-5,-,-,TRBJ1-2
TGTGCCAGAAGCTTGGGACCCACCCTACCTGGAAACACCATATATTTT,CARSLGPTLPGNTIYF,TRBV5-3,-,-,TRBJ1-3
TGTGCCAGCAGCCAATTTGTCGGGACAGGGGGCACAGATACGCAGTATTTT,CASSQFVGTGGTDTQYF,TRBV7-2,-,TRBD1,TRBJ2-3
TGTGCCAGCAGCCCTAGGCAAGGGGACAGGGAGGGAAAACTGTTTTTT,CASSPRQGDREGKLFF,TRBV21-1,-,-,TRBJ1-4